This TCR beta chain was identified during a study of blood T cell repertoires in COVID-19. As for the study in general: Acute and convalescent COVID-19 specimens originated in the United States, Italy and Spain. PBMCs, B-cell-depleted T cells, or T cells provided the cDNA or gDNA that made up the material.

V lost 2 bases to trimming and J lost 7 bases; unmatched junction nucleotides: 11. CDR1 is SGHKS and CDR2 is YYEKEE in the germline V gene (reference sequence). The CDR3 totals 15 residues. TCRdb's copy holds only in-frame clones and misses some; the assay was immunoSEQ multiplex PCR. This table has roughly 410,000 clones, approximately 88% appearing once. J is TRBJ2-7 and V is TRBV5-5; 8 bases match TRBD1. The receptor was derived from a middle-aged man with acute or convalescent COVID-19. Sequencing was performed on peripheral blood. As DNA, the CDR3 is TGTGCCAGCAGCTTAATGATCAGGGGGCTTGGGGAGCAGTACTTC. It is translated as CASSLMIRGLGEQYF.